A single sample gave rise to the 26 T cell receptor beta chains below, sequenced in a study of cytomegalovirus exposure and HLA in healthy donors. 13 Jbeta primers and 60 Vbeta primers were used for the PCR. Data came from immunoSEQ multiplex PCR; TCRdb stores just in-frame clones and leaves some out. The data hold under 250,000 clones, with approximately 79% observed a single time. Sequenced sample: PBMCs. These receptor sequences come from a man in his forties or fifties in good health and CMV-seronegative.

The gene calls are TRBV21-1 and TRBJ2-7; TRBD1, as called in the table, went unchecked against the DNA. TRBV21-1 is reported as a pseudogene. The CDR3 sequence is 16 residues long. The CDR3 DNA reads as TGTGCCAGCAGCCCTCCCTCAGAACCCATCTCCTACGAGCAGTACTTC. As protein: CASSPPSEPISYEQYF.

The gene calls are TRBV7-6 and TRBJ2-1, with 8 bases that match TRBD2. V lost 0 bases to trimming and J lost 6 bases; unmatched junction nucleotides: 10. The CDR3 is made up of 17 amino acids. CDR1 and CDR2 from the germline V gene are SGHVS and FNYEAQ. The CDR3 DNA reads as TGTGCCAGCAGCTTAGCGCCGACGGGGGGGGAGGGCAATGAGCAGTTCTTC. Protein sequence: CASSLAPTGGEGNEQFF. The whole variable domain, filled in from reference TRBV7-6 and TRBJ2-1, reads GAGVSQSPRYKVTKRGQDVALRCDPISGHVSLYWYRQALGQGPEFLTYFNYEAQQDKSGLPNDRFSAERPEGSISTLTIQRTEQRDSAMYRCASSLAPTGGEGNEQFFGPGTRLTVL.

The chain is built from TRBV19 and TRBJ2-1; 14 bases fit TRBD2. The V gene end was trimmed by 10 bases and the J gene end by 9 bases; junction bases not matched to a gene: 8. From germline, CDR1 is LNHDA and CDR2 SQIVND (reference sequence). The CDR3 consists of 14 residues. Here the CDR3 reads CATKGTSGRLEQFF. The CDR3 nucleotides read TGTGCCACCAAAGGGACTAGCGGGAGACTTGAGCAGTTCTTC.

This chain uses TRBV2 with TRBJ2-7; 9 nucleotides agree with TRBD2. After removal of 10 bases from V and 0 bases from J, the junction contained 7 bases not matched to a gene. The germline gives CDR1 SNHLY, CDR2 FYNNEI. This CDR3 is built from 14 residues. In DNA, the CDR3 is TGTGCCACGACCTTGACTAGCGGCTCCTACGAGCAGTACTTC. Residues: CATTLTSGSYEQYF.

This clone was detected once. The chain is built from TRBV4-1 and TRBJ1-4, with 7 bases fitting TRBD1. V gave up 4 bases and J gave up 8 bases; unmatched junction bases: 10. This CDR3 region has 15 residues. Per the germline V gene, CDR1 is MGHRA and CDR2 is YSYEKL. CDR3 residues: CASSRNPGTAEKLFF. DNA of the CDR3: TGCGCCAGCAGCCGCAACCCCGGGACAGCCGAAAAACTGTTTTTT.

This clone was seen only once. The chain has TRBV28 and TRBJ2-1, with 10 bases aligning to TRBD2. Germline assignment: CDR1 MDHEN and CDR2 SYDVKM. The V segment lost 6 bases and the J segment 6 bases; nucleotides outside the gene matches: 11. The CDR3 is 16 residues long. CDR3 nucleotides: TGTGCCAGCAGCCCAGGCGGGACTAGCGTTCGCAATGAGCAGTTCTTC. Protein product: CASSPGGTSVRNEQFF.

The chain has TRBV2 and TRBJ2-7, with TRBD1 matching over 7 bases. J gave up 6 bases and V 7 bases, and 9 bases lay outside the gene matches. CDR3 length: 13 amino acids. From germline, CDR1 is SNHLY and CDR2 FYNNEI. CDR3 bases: TGTGCCAGCACCAGACAGGGCCAGGGCGAGCAGTACTTC. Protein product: CASTRQGQGEQYF.

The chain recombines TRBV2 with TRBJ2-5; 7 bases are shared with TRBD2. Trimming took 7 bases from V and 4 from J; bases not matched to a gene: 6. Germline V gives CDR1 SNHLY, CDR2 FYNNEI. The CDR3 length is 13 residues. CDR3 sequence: CASTIGLGETQYF. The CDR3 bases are TGTGCCAGCACCATCGGACTAGGAGAGACCCAGTACTTC. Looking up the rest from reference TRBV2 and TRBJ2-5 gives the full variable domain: EPEVTQTPSHQVTQMGQEVILRCVPISNHLYFYWYRQILGQKVEFLVSFYNNEISEKSEIFDDQFSVERPDGSNFTLKIRSTKLEDSAMYFCASTIGLGETQYFGPGTRLLVL.

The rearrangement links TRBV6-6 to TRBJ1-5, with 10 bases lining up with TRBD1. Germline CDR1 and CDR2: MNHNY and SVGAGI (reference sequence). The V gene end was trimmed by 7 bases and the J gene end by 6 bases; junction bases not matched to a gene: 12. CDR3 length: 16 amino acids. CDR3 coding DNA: TGTGCCAGCACCTATAATGGGGACAGGGGAACTCAGCCCCAGCATTTT. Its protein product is CASTYNGDRGTQPQHF.

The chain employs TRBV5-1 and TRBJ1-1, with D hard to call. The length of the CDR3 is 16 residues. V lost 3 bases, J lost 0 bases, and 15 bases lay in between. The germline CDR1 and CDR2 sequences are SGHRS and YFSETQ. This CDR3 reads CASSSGSLNMNTEAFF. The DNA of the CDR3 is TGCGCCAGCAGCTCGGGGTCTCTAAACATGAACACTGAAGCTTTCTTT.

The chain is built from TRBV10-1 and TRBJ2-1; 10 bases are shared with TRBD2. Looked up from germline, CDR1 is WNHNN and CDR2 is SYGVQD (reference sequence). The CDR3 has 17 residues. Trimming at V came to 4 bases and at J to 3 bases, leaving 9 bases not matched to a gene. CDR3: CASSGSTGTSVYNEQFF. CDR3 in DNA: TGCGCCAGCAGTGGATCCACCGGGACTAGCGTCTACAATGAGCAGTTCTTC.

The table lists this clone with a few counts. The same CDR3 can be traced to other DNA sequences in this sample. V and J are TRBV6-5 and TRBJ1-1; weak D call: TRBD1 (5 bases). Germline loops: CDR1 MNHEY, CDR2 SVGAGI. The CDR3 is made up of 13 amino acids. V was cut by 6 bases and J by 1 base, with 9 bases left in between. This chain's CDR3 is CASSRTGNTEAFF. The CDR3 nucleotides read TGTGCCAGCAGCAGAACAGGGAACACTGAAGCTTTCTTT.

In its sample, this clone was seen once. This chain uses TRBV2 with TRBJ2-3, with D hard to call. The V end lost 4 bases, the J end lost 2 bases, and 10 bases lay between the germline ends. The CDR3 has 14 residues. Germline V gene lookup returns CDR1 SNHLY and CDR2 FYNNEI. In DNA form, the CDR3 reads TGTGCCAGCAGTGCGGTACTTACCACAGATACGCAGTATTTT. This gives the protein CASSAVLTTDTQYF.

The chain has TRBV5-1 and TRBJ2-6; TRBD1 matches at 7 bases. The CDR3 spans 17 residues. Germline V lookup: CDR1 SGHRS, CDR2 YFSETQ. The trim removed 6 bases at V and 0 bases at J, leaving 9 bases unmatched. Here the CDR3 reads CASIGTVGSSGANVLTF. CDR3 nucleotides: TGCGCCAGCATTGGGACAGTGGGTAGCTCTGGGGCCAACGTCCTGACTTTC.

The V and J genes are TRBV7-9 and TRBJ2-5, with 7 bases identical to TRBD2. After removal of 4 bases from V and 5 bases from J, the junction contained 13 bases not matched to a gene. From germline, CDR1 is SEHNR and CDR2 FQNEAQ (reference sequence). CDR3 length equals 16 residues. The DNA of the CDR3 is TGTGCCAGCAGCTCCCGGGAGCCGACTAGCTGGGAGACCCAGTACTTC. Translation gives CASSSREPTSWETQYF. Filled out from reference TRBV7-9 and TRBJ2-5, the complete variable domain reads DTGVSQNPRHKITKRGQNVTFRCDPISEHNRLYWYRQTLGQGPEFLTYFQNEAQLEKSRLLSDRFSAERPKGSFSTLEIQRTEQGDSAMYLCASSSREPTSWETQYFGPGTRLLVL.

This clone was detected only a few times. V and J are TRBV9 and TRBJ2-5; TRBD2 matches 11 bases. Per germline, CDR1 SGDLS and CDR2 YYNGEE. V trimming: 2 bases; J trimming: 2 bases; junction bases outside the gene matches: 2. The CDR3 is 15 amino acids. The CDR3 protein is CASSVRLAGQETQYF. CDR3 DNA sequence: TGTGCCAGCAGCGTTCGACTAGCGGGACAAGAGACCCAGTACTTC. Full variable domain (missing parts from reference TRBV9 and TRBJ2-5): DSGVTQTPKHLITATGQRVTLRCSPRSGDLSVYWYQQSLDQGLQFLIQYYNGEERAKGNILERFSAQQFPDLHSELNLSSLELGDSALYFCASSVRLAGQETQYFGPGTRLLVL.

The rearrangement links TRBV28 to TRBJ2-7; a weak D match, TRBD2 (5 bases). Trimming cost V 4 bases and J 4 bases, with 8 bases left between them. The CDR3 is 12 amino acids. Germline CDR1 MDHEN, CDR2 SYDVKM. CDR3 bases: TGTGCCAGCAGTTCTCGGGGTTACGAGCAGTACTTC. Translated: CASSSRGYEQYF.

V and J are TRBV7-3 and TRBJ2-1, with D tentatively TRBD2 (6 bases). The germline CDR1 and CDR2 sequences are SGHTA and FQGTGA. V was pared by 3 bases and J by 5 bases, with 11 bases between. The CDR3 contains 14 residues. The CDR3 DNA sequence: TGTGCCAGCAGCTTGGACGGGAGAGACAATGAGCAGTTCTTC. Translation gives CASSLDGRDNEQFF.

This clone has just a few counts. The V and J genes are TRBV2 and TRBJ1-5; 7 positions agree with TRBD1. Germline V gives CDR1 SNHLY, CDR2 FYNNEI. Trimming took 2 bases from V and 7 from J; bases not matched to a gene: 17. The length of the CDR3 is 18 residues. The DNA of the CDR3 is TGTGCCAGCAGTGAAAGATTGACCATGACAGGGACAAGACAGCCCCAGCATTTT. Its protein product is CASSERLTMTGTRQPQHF.

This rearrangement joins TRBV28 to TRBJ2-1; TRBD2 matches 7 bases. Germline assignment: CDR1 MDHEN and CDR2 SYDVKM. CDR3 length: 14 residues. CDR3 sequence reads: CVSTQAGIYNEQFF. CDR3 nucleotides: TGTGTATCAACCCAAGCGGGGATATACAATGAGCAGTTCTTC. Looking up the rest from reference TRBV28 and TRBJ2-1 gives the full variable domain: DVKVTQSSRYLVKRTGEKVFLECVQDMDHENMFWYRQDPGLGLRLIYFSYDVKMKEKGDIPEGYSVSREKKERFSLILESASTNQTSMYLCVSTQAGIYNEQFFGPGTRLTVL.

The CDR3 protein is CASSDTGVGYGYTF. The CDR3 DNA sequence: TGTGCCAGCAGCGACACAGGGGTTGGATATGGCTACACCTTC. This rearrangement joins TRBV5-6 to TRBJ1-2, with TRBD1 identical over 7 bases. Germline CDR1 reads SGHDT; CDR2 reads YYEEEE. Trimming at V came to 4 bases and at J to 5 bases, leaving 8 bases not matched to a gene. The CDR3 contains 14 residues.

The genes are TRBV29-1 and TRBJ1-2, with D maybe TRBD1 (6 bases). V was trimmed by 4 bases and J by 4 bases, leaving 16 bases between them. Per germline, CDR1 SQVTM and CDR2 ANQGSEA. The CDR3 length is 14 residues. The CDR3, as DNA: TGCAGCGTTGGCGGGGGCCTGACGTTCTATGGCTACACCTTC. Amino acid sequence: CSVGGGLTFYGYTF.

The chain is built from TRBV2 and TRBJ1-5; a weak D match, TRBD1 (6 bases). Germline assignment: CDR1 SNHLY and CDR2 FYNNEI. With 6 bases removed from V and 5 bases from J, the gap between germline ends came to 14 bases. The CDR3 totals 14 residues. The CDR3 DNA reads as TGTGCCAGCAGCGGGGAGGGGGGGGATCAGCCCCAGCATTTT. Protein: CASSGEGGDQPQHF.

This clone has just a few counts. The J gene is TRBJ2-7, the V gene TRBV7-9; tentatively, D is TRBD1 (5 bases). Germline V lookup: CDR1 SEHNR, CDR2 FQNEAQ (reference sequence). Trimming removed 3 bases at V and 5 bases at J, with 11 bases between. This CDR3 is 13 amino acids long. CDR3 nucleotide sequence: TGTGCCAGCAGCTTCTCAGGGAAAAACGAGCAGTACTTC. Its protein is CASSFSGKNEQYF.

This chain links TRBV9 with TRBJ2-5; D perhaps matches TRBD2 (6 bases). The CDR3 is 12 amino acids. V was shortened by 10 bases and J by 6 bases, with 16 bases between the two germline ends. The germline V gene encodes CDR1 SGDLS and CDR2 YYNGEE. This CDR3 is CAFLEGRKTQYF. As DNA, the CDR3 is TGTGCCTTCCTAGAAGGGAGGAAGACCCAGTACTTC. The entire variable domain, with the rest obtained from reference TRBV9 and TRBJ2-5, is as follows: DSGVTQTPKHLITATGQRVTLRCSPRSGDLSVYWYQQSLDQGLQFLIQYYNGEERAKGNILERFSAQQFPDLHSELNLSSLELGDSALYFCAFLEGRKTQYFGPGTRLLVL.

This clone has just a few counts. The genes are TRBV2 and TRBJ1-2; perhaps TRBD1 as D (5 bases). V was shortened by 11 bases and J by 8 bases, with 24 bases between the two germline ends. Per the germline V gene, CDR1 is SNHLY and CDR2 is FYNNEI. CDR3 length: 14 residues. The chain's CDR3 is CAWGTTGSAIGYTF. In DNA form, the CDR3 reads TGTGCCTGGGGCACCACGGGTTCGGCTATAGGCTACACCTTC.